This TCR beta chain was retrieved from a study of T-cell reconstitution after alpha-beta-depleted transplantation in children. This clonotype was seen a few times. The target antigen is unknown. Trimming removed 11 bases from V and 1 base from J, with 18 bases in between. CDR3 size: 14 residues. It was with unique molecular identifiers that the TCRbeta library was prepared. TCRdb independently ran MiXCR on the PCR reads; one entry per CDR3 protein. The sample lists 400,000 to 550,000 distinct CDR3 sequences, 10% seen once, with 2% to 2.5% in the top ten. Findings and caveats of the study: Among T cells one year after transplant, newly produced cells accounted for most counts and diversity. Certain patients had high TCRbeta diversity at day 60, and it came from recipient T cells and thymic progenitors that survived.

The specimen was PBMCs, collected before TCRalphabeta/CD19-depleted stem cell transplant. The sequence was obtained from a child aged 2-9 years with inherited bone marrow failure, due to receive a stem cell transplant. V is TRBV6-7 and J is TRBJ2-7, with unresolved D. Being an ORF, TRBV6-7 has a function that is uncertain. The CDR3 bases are TGTGCCTCCCACTCGACCCGGTCTTCCTACGAGCAGTACTTC. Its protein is CASHSTRSSYEQYF.